Listed here are 3 T cell receptor beta chains from one sample, sequenced in a study of shared clonotypes between healthy human individuals. Produced via immunoSEQ multiplex PCR; TCRdb's table is partial and in-frame only. The sample yields about 1 million clones, about three quarters seen once. Sequencing used memory CD4+ T cells sorted from blood. This sample's subset: CD45RA-negative fraction. The receptors were sampled from a man between 18 and 29 years old in good health.

The chain couples TRBV10-3 to TRBJ2-5, with D unclear. Trimming stripped 8 bases from V and 7 bases from J, with 17 bases between. CDR1 and CDR2 from the germline V gene are ENHRY and SYGVKD. The CDR3 length is 13 residues. Written as DNA, the CDR3 is TGTGCCATCGGTCCCCCCTACGGTGGGACCCAGTACTTC. Protein product: CAIGPPYGGTQYF.

In its sample, this clone was seen once. The chain combines TRBV6-5 with TRBJ1-3; the match to TRBD1 covers 7 bases. This CDR3 spans 15 amino acids. Germline V gene lookup returns CDR1 MNHEY and CDR2 SVGAGI. Unmatched junction bases numbered 4, after V lost 5 bases and J lost 0 bases. Here the CDR3 reads CASSRQGNSGNTIYF. Here the CDR3 DNA reads TGTGCCAGCAGTCGACAGGGTAACTCTGGAAACACCATATATTTT.

V and J are TRBV2 and TRBJ2-3; possibly TRBD1 for D (6 bases). CDR1 and CDR2 from the germline V gene are SNHLY and FYNNEI. CDR3 length: 18 residues. V gave up 6 bases and J gave up 4 bases, with 26 bases separating them. The CDR3 sequence is CASSPKGTLPRGADTQYF. The CDR3 DNA follows: TGTGCCAGCAGCCCAAAGGGGACATTGCCCAGGGGTGCAGATACGCAGTATTTT.